This T cell receptor (beta chain) was identified in a study of cytomegalovirus exposure and HLA in healthy donors. General study results and limits: TCR beta sequences reportedly predicted most subjects' HLA-A and HLA-B alleles accurately.

Use of 60 Vbeta and 13 Jbeta primers characterized the PCR. The repertoire was sequenced with immunoSEQ multiplex PCR; TCRdb's copy has only in-frame clones and lacks some. The table records roughly 160,000 clones, approximately 82% of them present only once. Turning to this clone: Its specificity is unknown.

This CDR3 spans 20 amino acids. Unmatched junction bases numbered 18, after V lost 5 bases and J lost 4 bases. Germline CDR1 and CDR2: MGHRA and YSYEKL. Source material: PBMCs. The TCR was taken from a woman between 35 and 50 years old in good health and CMV-seropositive. The genes are TRBV4-1 and TRBJ2-2, with 11 positions matching TRBD2. Written as DNA, the CDR3 is TGCGCCAGCAGCGAAGTCCCAACTAGCGGGAGAATCGTGCGCACCGGGGAGCTGTTTTTT. This sequence encodes CASSEVPTSGRIVRTGELFF.